At least ten counts were recorded for the clone carrying this TCR beta chain. This sample is drawn from a study of blood T cells in healthy people across ages. A second roughly 6 to 11 cycle PCR used barcoded and J-beta primers. TCRdb analysed the 5' RACE reads with MiXCR anew, one entry per CDR3 protein. The repertoire has approximately 1.5 million distinct CDR3 sequences, about 32% of them found once; the top ten carry 11%. Sample: blood. The origin of this receptor is a woman aged 25 to 45 in good health.

The CDR3 protein is CASSPSGGPSYNEQFF. Written as DNA, the CDR3 is TGTGCCAGCAGCCCTAGCGGGGGGCCCTCCTACAATGAGCAGTTCTTC. This chain connects TRBV7-9 to TRBJ2-1; TRBD2 agrees at 11 bases. Germline V CDR1 and CDR2: SEHNR, FQNEAQ (reference sequence). Losses at the gene ends were 5 bases for V and 0 bases for J; bases not matched to a gene: 3. There are 16 residues in the CDR3.